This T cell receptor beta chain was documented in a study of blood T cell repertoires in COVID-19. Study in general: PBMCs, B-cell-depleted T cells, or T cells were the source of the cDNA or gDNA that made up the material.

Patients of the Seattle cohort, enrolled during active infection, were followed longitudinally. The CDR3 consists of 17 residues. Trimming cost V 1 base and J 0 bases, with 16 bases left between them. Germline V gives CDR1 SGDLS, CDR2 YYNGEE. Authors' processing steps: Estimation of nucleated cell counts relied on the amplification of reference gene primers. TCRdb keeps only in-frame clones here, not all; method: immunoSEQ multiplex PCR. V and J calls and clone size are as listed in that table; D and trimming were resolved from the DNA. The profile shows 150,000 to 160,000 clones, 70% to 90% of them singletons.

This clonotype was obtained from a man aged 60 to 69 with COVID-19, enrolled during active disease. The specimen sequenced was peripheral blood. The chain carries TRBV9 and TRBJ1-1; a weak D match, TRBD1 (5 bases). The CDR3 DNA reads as TGTGCCAGCAGCGTAAAATCTTCAGGGATCATGAACACTGAAGCTTTCTTT. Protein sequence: CASSVKSSGIMNTEAFF. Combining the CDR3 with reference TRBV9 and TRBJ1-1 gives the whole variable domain DSGVTQTPKHLITATGQRVTLRCSPRSGDLSVYWYQQSLDQGLQFLIQYYNGEERAKGNILERFSAQQFPDLHSELNLSSLELGDSALYFCASSVKSSGIMNTEAFFGQGTRLTVV.